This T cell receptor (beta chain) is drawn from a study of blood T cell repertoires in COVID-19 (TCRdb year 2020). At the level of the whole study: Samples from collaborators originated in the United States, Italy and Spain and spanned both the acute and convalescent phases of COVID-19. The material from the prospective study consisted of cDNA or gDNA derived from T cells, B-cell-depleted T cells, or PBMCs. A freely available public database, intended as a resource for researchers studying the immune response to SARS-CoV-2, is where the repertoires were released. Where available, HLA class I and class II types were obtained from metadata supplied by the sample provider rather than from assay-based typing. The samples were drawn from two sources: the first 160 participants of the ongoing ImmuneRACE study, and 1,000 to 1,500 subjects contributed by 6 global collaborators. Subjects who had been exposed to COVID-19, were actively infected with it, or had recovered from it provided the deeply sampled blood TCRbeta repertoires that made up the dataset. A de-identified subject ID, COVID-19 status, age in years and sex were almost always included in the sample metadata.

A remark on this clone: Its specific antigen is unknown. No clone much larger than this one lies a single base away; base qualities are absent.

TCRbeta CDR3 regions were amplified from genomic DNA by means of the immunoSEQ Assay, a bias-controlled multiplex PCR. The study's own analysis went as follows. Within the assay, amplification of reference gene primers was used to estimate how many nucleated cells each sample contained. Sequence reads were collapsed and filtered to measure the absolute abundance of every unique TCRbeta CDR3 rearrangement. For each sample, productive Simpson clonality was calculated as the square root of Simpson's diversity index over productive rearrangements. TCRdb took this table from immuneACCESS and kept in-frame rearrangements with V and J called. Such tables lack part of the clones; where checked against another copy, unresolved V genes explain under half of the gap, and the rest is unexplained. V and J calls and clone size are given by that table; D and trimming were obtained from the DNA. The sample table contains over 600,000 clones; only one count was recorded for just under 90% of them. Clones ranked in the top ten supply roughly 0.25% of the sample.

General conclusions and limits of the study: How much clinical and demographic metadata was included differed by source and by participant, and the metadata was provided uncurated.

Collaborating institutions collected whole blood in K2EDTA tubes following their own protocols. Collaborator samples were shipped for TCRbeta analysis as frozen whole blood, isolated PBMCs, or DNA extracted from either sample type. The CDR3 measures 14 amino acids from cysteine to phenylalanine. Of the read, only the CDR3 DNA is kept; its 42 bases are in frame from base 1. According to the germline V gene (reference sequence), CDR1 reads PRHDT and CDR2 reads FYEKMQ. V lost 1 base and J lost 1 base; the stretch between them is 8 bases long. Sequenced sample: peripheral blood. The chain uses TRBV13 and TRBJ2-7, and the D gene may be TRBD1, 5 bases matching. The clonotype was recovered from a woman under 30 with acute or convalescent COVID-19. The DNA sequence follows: TGTGCCAGCAGCTTAGACCAGGGTTCCTACGAGCAGTACTTC. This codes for CASSLDQGSYEQYF.